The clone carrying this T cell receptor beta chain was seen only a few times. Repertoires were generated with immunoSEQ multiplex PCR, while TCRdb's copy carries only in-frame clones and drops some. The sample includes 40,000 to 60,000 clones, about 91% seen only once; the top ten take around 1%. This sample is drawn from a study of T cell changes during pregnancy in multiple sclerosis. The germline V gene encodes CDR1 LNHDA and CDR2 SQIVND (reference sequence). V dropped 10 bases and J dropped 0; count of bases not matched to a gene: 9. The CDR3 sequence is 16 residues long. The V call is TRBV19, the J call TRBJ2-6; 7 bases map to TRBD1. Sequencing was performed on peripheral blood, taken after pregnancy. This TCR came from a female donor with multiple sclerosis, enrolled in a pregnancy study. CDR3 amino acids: CATGTVLSSGANVLTF. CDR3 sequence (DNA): TGTGCCACAGGGACAGTCCTTAGCTCTGGGGCCAACGTCCTGACTTTC.